This entry features one T cell receptor beta chain sequence. The data stem from a study of T cell responses to AZD1222 COVID-19 vaccine. Measured with immunoSEQ multiplex PCR; TCRdb has only the in-frame clones, and not every one. The repertoire holds about 86,000 clones, with roughly nine tenths as singletons. Trimming stripped 3 bases from V and 6 bases from J, with 10 bases between. The CDR3 loop spans 13 amino acids. Germline-derived CDR1 and CDR2 are MGHDK and SYGVNS. Sequencing used peripheral blood, obtained on day 0 of AZD1222 vaccination. This chain uses TRBV25-1 with TRBJ2-3; no definite D call. The source is an adult in good health. CDR3: CASSDGPPDTQYF. The DNA for the CDR3 is TGTGCCAGCAGTGACGGGCCCCCGGATACGCAGTATTTT. The whole variable domain, remainder taken from reference TRBV25-1 and TRBJ2-3, is EADIYQTPRYLVIGTGKKITLECSQTMGHDKMYWYQQDPGMELHLIHYSYGVNSTEKGDLSSESTVSRIRTEHFPLTLESARPSHTSQYLCASSDGPPDTQYFGPGTRLTVL.